The present T cell receptor beta chain was sequenced within a study of T cell responses to AZD1222 COVID-19 vaccine. There are 14 residues in the CDR3. Trimming removed 4 bases from V and 8 bases from J; junction bases left unmatched: 3. CDR1 LGHNA and CDR2 YSLEER come from the germline V gene. Only in-frame clones appear in the TCRdb table, and some are missing; sequencing was by immunoSEQ multiplex PCR. The sample contains about 79,000 clones, just over 90% of which appear only once. The study's findings and limits: Just a handful of AZD1222 recipients tested seropositive at baseline. Receipt of two AZD1222 doses was followed by a rise in Spike-specific TCR breadth and depth.

This clone was seen only once. What it binds is unknown. The chain links TRBV4-3 to TRBJ1-6, with 9 bases lining up with TRBD1. This TCR was sampled from an adult in good health. This specimen was peripheral blood, taken on day 0 of MenACWY control vaccination. The CDR3 coding sequence is TGCGCCAGCAGCCTCGGACAGGGGTATTCACCCCTCCACTTT. It specifies CASSLGQGYSPLHF.